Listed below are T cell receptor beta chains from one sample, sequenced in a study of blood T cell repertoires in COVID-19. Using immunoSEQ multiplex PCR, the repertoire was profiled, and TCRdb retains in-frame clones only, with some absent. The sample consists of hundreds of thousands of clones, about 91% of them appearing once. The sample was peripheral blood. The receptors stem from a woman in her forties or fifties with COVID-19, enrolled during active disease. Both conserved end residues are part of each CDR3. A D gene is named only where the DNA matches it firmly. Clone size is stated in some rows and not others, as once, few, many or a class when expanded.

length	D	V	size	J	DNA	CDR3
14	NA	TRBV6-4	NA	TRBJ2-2	TGTGCCAGCAGTGACCCCTCTAGGGGTGGGGAGCTGTTTTTT	CASSDPSRGGELFF
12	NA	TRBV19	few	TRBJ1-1	TGTGCCACACACAGGGAAAGCGGTGAAGCTTTCTTT	CATHRESGEAFF
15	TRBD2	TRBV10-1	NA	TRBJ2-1	TGCGCCAGCAGTGTCACTAGCGGGGGCCTCAATGAGCAGTTCTTC	CASSVTSGGLNEQFF
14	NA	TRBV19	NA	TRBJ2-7	TGTGCCAGTAGTATAGATGGGGGCCGGGACGAGCAGTACTTC	CASSIDGGRDEQYF
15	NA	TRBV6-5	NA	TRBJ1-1	TGTGCCAGCAGTTACGTTCCCCCTCGGGACACTGAAGCTTTCTTT	CASSYVPPRDTEAFF
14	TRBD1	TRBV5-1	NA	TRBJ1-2	TGCGCCAGCAGCGGGGGACAGGGAGTTTACGGCTACACCTTC	CASSGGQGVYGYTF
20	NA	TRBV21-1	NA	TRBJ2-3	TGTGCCATCCGACCCCTTAGACGAGCGGGGGGGCCCTTTTGCACAGATACGCAGTATTTT	CAIRPLRRAGGPFCTDTQYF
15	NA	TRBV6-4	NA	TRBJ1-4	TGTGCCAGCAGTGAAGGGGCGGGGAACAATGAAAAACTGTTTTTT	CASSEGAGNNEKLFF
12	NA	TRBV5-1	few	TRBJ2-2	TGCGCCAGCAGCTTGGTGAGGGAGGAGCTGTTTTTT	CASSLVREELFF
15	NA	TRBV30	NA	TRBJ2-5	TGTGCCTGGAGTTGGGGGGGGGCCGATATAGAGACCCAGTACTTC	CAWSWGGADIETQYF
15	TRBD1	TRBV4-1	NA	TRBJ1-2	TGCGCCAGCAGCCCACCGACAGGGAATATGCGGGGCTACACCTTC	CASSPPTGNMRGYTF
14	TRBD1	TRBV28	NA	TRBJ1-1	TGTGCCAGCAGTGCTCAGGGGGATTTCACTGAAGCTTTCTTT	CASSAQGDFTEAFF
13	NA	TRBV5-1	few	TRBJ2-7	TGCGCCAGCAGTCTCCAGGGGAGATACGAGCAGTACTTC	CASSLQGRYEQYF
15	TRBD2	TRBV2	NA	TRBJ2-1	TGTGCCAGCAGTTTTAGCGGGGGCCTCGGTAATGAGCAGTTCTTC	CASSFSGGLGNEQFF
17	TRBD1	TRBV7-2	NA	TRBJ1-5	TGTGCCAGCAGCTTCTTTAGGGGGCCCCTTAGCAATCAGCCCCAGCATTTT	CASSFFRGPLSNQPQHF
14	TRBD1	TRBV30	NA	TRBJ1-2	TGTGCCTCTATGCCAGGGGGCACTGGCTATGGCTACACCTTC	CASMPGGTGYGYTF
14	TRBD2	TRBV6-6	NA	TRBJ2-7	TGTGCCAGCAGTTACCCCGGACTAGCGCGCGAGCAGTACTTC	CASSYPGLAREQYF
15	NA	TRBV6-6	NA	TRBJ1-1	TGTGCCAGCAGATTACCAATCGATAGGGGCACTGAAGCTTTCTTT	CASRLPIDRGTEAFF
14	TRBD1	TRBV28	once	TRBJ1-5	TGTGCCAGCAGACCAGGGGGGAGAAGTCAGCCCCAGCATTTT	CASRPGGRSQPQHF
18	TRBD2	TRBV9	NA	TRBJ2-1	TGTGCCAGCAGCCCCCGGACTAGCGGGGGTATCTACTACAATGAGCAGTTCTTC	CASSPRTSGGIYYNEQFF
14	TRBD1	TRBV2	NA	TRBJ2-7	TGTGCCAGCAGTCGGGACAGGGACTCCTACGAGCAGTACTTC	CASSRDRDSYEQYF
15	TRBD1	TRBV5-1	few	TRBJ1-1	TGCGCCAGCAGCTTGGGGCGGACAGGAAGGGATGAAGCTTTCTTT	CASSLGRTGRDEAFF
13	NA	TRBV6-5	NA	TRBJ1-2	TGTGCCAGCAGAAGGGGTATTGACAATGGCTACACCTTC	CASRRGIDNGYTF
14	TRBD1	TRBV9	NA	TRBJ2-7	TGTGCCAGCAGCCCCGGGACAGCGCTCTACGAGCAGTACTTC	CASSPGTALYEQYF
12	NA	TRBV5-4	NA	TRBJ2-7	TGTGCCAGCAGCTTGGAACGGCGGGAGCAGTACTTC	CASSLERREQYF
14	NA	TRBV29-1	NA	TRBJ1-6	TGCAGCGTTGGGGATGGGGGGTACGATTCACCCCTCCACTTT	CSVGDGGYDSPLHF
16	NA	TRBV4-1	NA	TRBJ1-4	TGCGCCAGCAGCCAAGATCACGCAGGGGCTAATGAAAAACTGTTTTTT	CASSQDHAGANEKLFF
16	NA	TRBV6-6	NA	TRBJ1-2	TGTGCCAGCAGTTACTTGTACTACGGACAAAACTATGGCTACACCTTC	CASSYLYYGQNYGYTF
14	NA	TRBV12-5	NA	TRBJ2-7	TGTGCTAGTGGCCCTGCGGGACCCTACTACGAGCAGTACTTC	CASGPAGPYYEQYF
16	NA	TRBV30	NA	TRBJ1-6	TGTGCCTGGAGTGTAGGTTTAGGAGGGGGGGGATCACCCCTCCACTTT	CAWSVGLGGGGSPLHF
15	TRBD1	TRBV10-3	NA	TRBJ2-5	TGTGCCATCAGTGAGAGGCAGGGGGCGGAAGAGACCCAGTACTTC	CAISERQGAEETQYF
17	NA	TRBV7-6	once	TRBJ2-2	TGTGCCAGCAGCTTAGAGTCCGTAGCGGCGAACACCGGGGAGCTGTTTTTT	CASSLESVAANTGELFF
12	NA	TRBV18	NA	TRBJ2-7	TGTGCCAGCTCACCCGGGTCTTACGAGCAGTACTTC	CASSPGSYEQYF
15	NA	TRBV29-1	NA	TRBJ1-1	TGCAGCGTTGTATCAACAGGATCCGTGAACACTGAAGCTTTCTTT	CSVVSTGSVNTEAFF
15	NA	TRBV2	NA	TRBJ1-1	TGTGCCAGCAGTGAAAATGAGGGGGGGCGGACTGAAGCTTTCTTT	CASSENEGGRTEAFF
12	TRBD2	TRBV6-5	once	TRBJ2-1	TGTGCCACCCGAAGGGCGGGGGATGAGCAGTTCTTC	CATRRAGDEQFF
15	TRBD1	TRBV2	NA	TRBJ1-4	TGTGCCAGCAGCTGGGGACAGGGACAAAATGAAAAACTGTTTTTT	CASSWGQGQNEKLFF
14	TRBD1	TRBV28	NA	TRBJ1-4	TGTGCCAGCAGTTTCACAGGGGGCTTTGAAAAACTGTTTTTT	CASSFTGGFEKLFF
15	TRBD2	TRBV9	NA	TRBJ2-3	TGTGCCAGCAGCTCTAGCGGGGGGGCCCCAGATACGCAGTATTTT	CASSSSGGAPDTQYF
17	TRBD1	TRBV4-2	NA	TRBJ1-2	TGTGCCAGCAGCCAAGACGGGACAGTTCTCCTGGGCCCTGGCTACACCTTC	CASSQDGTVLLGPGYTF
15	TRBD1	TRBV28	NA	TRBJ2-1	TGTGCCAGCAGTTACGGACAGGGCTACTACAATGAGCAGTTCTTC	CASSYGQGYYNEQFF
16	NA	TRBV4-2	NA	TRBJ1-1	TGTGCCAGCAGCCAATGGGGGCTCGGGGAAGGCGCTGAAGCTTTCTTT	CASSQWGLGEGAEAFF
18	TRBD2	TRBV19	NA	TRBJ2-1	TGTGCCAGTAGTACCCCGGGACTAGCGGGGGTGTTTGATGTTGAGCAGTTCTTC	CASSTPGLAGVFDVEQFF
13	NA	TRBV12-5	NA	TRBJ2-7	TGTGCTAGTGGTTTGGGATTCAGAGGAGAGCAGTACTTC	CASGLGFRGEQYF
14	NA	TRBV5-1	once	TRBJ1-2	TGCGCCAGCAGCTTGGACACTGACAGCTATGGCTACACCTTC	CASSLDTDSYGYTF
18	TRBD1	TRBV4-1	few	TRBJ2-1	TGCGCCAGCAGCCAAGGCCTACTGACAGGGGTCACCTACAATGAGCAGTTCTTC	CASSQGLLTGVTYNEQFF
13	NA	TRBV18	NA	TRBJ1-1	TGTGCCAGCTCAATAGACATTTACACTGAAGCTTTCTTT	CASSIDIYTEAFF
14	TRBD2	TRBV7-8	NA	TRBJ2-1	TGTGCCAGCAGCGCTAGCGGGGGACCCGGGGAGCAGTTCTTC	CASSASGGPGEQFF
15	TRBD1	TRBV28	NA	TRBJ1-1	TGTGCCAGCAGCCCATGGACAGGGGCTGGGGCTGAAGCTTTCTTT	CASSPWTGAGAEAFF
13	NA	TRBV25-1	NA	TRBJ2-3	TGTGCCAGCAGTGAACCCCCCGCAGATACGCAGTATTTT	CASSEPPADTQYF
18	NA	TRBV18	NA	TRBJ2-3	TGTGCCAGCTCACCACCCTTCGTCAACTCCCAATTCACAGATACGCAGTATTTT	CASSPPFVNSQFTDTQYF
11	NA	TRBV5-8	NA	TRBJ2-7	TGTGCCAGCAGCTTAACAGGGGAGGCGTACTTC	CASSLTGEAYF
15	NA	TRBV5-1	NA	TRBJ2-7	TGCGCCAGCAGCTTGGGAACCAGGGGAGCCTACGAGCAGTACTTC	CASSLGTRGAYEQYF
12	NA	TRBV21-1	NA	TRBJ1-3	TGTGCCTCCCCCAGGGGGGGAAACACCATATATTTT	CASPRGGNTIYF
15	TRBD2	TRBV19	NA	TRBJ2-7	TGTGCCAGTAGTACCCGGACTAGCGGGGTCTACGAGCAGTACTTC	CASSTRTSGVYEQYF
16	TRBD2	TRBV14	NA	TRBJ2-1	TGTGCCAGCAGCCAGACTAGCGAGAGCTCCTACAATGAGCAGTTCTTC	CASSQTSESSYNEQFF
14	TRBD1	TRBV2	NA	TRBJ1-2	TGTGCCAGCAGCAGGACAGGGAATGACTATGGCTACACCTTC	CASSRTGNDYGYTF
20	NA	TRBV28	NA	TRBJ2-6	TGTGCCAGCAGTTTGATCTTGGGAGTAAAAGGGAGCTCTGGGGCCAACGTCCTGACTTTC	CASSLILGVKGSSGANVLTF
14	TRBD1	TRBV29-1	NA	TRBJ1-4	TGCAGCGTCTCTTTGACAGGGGCGCATGAAAAACTGTTTTTT	CSVSLTGAHEKLFF
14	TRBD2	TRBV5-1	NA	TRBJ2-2	TGCGCCAGCAGCGTAACCCTCGCGGGAGCGTGGCTGTTTTTT	CASSVTLAGAWLFF